One sample yielded the 30 T cell receptor beta chains listed below, sequenced in a study of Ad26.COV2.S vaccination and SARS-CoV-2 variants. Repertoires were generated with immunoSEQ multiplex PCR, while TCRdb's copy carries only in-frame clones and drops some. The table shows 350,000 to 550,000 clones, with roughly nine tenths occurring only once. Sample treatment: around 19 received Ad26.COV2.S at low or high dose, single or two shots; several received placebo; per-sample allocation not given. The samples were gathered on day 63 after the first injection of vaccine or placebo. Specimen: peripheral blood, collected in a trial of Ad26.COV2.S vaccine versus placebo. These receptor sequences come from a person aged 18-65 years who received the Ad26.COV2.S COVID-19 vaccine or a placebo.

This rearrangement joins TRBV5-1 to TRBJ1-1; 8 bases agree with TRBD1. This CDR3 has 14 amino acids. With 4 bases clipped from V and 4 bases from J, the junction kept 6 bases outside the gene matches. Germline loops: CDR1 SGHRS, CDR2 YFSETQ. The chain's CDR3 is CASSPRQGITEAFF. The CDR3, as DNA: TGCGCCAGCAGCCCCCGACAGGGGATCACTGAAGCTTTCTTT.

The chain has TRBV7-8 and TRBJ1-4, with 8 nucleotides matching TRBD1. The CDR3 spans 15 residues. After removal of 4 bases from V and 8 bases from J, the junction contained 9 bases not matched to a gene. CDR1 is SGHVS, CDR2 FQNEAQ, per germline. CDR3 in amino acids: CASSSSGQGREKLFF. CDR3 DNA: TGTGCCAGCAGCTCATCAGGACAGGGCAGAGAAAAACTGTTTTTT.

The chain has TRBV6-5 and TRBJ2-3; unclear D gene. Looked up from germline, CDR1 is MNHEY and CDR2 is SVGAGI. The V gene lost 4 bases and the J gene lost 1 base, with 15 bases spanning the gap. The length of the CDR3 is 16 residues. CDR3 DNA: TGTGCCAGCAGTTCCCCTACGGGTTGGGGCACAGATACGCAGTATTTT. It encodes CASSSPTGWGTDTQYF.

This clone was counted once. This rearrangement joins TRBV5-1 to TRBJ2-7, with TRBD2 matching 12 bases. CDR3 size: 15 residues. The germline CDR1 and CDR2 sequences are SGHRS and YFSETQ. The junction had 0 bases not matched to a gene; V was cut back by 0 bases and J by 2 bases. The DNA for the CDR3 is TGCGCCAGCAGCTTGGGACTAGCGGGAGCCTACGAGCAGTACTTC. Translated: CASSLGLAGAYEQYF.

This rearrangement joins TRBV5-1 to TRBJ2-3; the D is unclear. Trimming removed 0 bases at V and 5 bases at J, with 4 bases between. Germline CDR1 is SGHRS and CDR2 is YFSETQ. The CDR3 runs 12 residues. CDR3 nucleotide sequence: TGCGCCAGCAGCTTGGAGGTAGATACGCAGTATTTT. This sequence encodes CASSLEVDTQYF.

This clone was seen just once. The chain is built from TRBV29-1 and TRBJ2-7; no clear D. The CDR3 is made up of 10 amino acids. The germline V gene encodes CDR1 SQVTM and CDR2 ANQGSEA. The germline V and J ends were trimmed by 4 bases and 3 bases, with 4 bases remaining between them. The DNA of the CDR3 is TGCAGCGTTGGCGACTACGAGCAGTACTTC. Translation gives CSVGDYEQYF.

The CDR3 spells CASSSNGYTDTQYF. DNA of the CDR3: TGTGCCAGCAGCTCCAATGGATACACAGATACGCAGTATTTT. The rearrangement joins TRBV7-3 to TRBJ2-3, with D unresolved. This CDR3 contains 14 residues. Per germline, CDR1 SGHTA and CDR2 FQGTGA. Between the trimmed V and J ends, which lost 4 bases and 2 bases, there was a span of 10 bases.

The V gene is TRBV21-1, the J gene TRBJ1-5; TRBD1 was called by the table and not checked on the DNA. TRBV21-1 is noted as a pseudogene. This CDR3 region has 14 residues. CDR3 sequence reads: CASSERQGEQPQHF. Written as DNA, the CDR3 is TGTGCCAGCAGCGAACGACAGGGCGAACAGCCCCAGCATTTT.

The chain uses TRBV4-1 and TRBJ1-2; 11 bases fit TRBD1. Unmatched junction bases numbered 6, after V lost 5 bases and J lost 4 bases. Germline loops: CDR1 MGHRA, CDR2 YSYEKL. The CDR3 sequence is 15 residues long. The CDR3 DNA reads as TGCGCCAGCAGCGCGGGACAGGGGGTCGTCTATGGCTACACCTTC. It yields the protein CASSAGQGVVYGYTF.

The chain couples TRBV5-1 to TRBJ2-3; possible D gene TRBD2, 6 bases. This CDR3 comprises 15 residues. Germline loops: CDR1 SGHRS, CDR2 YFSETQ. Trimming removed 2 bases from V and 6 bases from J, with 16 bases in between. The CDR3 nucleotides read TGCGCCAGCAGCTTAGGGCCGGGGGAAGCTGATACGCAGTATTTT. Translating gives CASSLGPGEADTQYF.

The rearrangement joins TRBV4-3 to TRBJ2-1, with D possibly being TRBD2 (6 bases). CDR1 LGHNA and CDR2 YSLEER come from the germline V gene. The CDR3 contains 14 residues. Trimming stripped 3 bases from V and 3 bases from J, with 9 bases between. The CDR3 DNA reads TGCGCCAGCAGCCATGGAGGGAACTACAATGAGCAGTTCTTC. Its translation is CASSHGGNYNEQFF.

The count of this clone is one. The chain has TRBV19 and TRBJ1-4; 10 nucleotides agree with TRBD1. The V gene end was trimmed by 4 bases and the J gene end by 7 bases; junction bases not matched to a gene: 12. Germline loops: CDR1 LNHDA, CDR2 SQIVND (reference sequence). The CDR3 is 17 residues long. The CDR3 reads CASSKGRTGGIVEKLFF. In DNA form, the CDR3 reads TGTGCCAGTAGTAAAGGCAGGACAGGGGGGATCGTTGAAAAACTGTTTTTT.

CDR3: CASSQDQSSEAFF. The CDR3 nucleotides are TGCGCCAGCAGCCAAGATCAGAGTTCTGAAGCTTTCTTT. J is TRBJ1-1 and V is TRBV4-3; D remains unclear. Deletions cut 0 bases from V and 6 bases from J, with 8 bases between. The germline CDR1 and CDR2 sequences are LGHNA and YSLEER. The CDR3 is 13 residues long.

V usage is TRBV18 and J usage is TRBJ1-5, with D uncertain. V lost 4 bases to trimming and J lost 4 bases, with 11 bases between them. This CDR3 region has 14 residues. CDR1 and CDR2 from the germline V gene are KGHSH and LQKENI. The DNA of the CDR3 is TGTGCCAGCTCACTCACGACTGCTAATCAGCCCCAGCATTTT. It translates to CASSLTTANQPQHF.

The chain carries TRBV27 and TRBJ1-5, with a tentative D call TRBD1 (6 bases). Trimming took off 7 bases at V and 4 bases at J, with 17 bases between the two ends. From germline, CDR1 is MNHEY and CDR2 SMNVEV (reference sequence). The CDR3 sequence is 15 residues long. The CDR3 region has the DNA TGTGCCAGCACCCCCTCGGGACACCGTAATCAGCCCCAGCATTTT. Translated: CASTPSGHRNQPQHF.

The rearrangement joins TRBV30 to TRBJ1-6; D unresolved. The V end lost 0 bases, the J end lost 7 bases, and 10 bases lay between the germline ends. This CDR3 has 14 residues. Germline lookup yields CDR1 GTSNPN and CDR2 SVGIG (reference sequence). CDR3 nucleotides: TGTGCCTGGAGTGTAGGTCAGCGGAATTCACCCCTCCACTTT. The encoded protein is CAWSVGQRNSPLHF. Full variable domain (outside the CDR3, taken from reference TRBV30 and TRBJ1-6): SQTIHQWPATLVQPVGSPLSLECTVEGTSNPNLYWYRQAAGRGLQLLFYSVGIGQISSEVPQNLSASRPQDRQFILSSKKLLLSDSGFYLCAWSVGQRNSPLHFGNGTRLTVT.

The V and J genes are TRBV7-3 and TRBJ1-2; no reliable D call. The CDR3 is 13 residues long. The V end was cut by 1 base, the J end by 8 bases, with 11 bases between. From germline, CDR1 is SGHTA and CDR2 FQGTGA. The CDR3 sequence is CASSLRGGGGYTF. The CDR3 DNA reads as TGTGCCAGCAGCTTAAGGGGAGGAGGGGGCTACACCTTC.

This clone came up once. The CDR3 DNA is TGTGCCAGCAGCCGGGAACCTAGACGCTCTGGAAACACCATATATTTT. Translating it yields CASSREPRRSGNTIYF. This chain links TRBV4-2 with TRBJ1-3; no clear D. Germline V lookup: CDR1 LGHNA, CDR2 YNFKEQ. The germline V and J ends were trimmed by 4 bases and 0 bases, with 13 bases remaining between them. The CDR3 sequence is 16 residues long.

The chain employs TRBV23-1 and TRBJ2-7; D perhaps matches TRBD2 (5 bases). TRBV23-1 is designated an ORF whose function remains uncertain. The CDR3 loop spans 17 amino acids. The V end lost 7 bases, the J end lost 4 bases, and 26 bases lay between the germline ends. CDR3 sequence (DNA): TGCGCCAGCACCCAGCTAGCCTATCCTCGAACGCAGTACGAGCAGTACGTC. Protein: CASTQLAYPRTQYEQYV.

This sequence joins TRBV9 and TRBJ2-6; TRBD1 agrees at 9 bases. Germline V CDR1 and CDR2: SGDLS, YYNGEE. The CDR3 contains 16 residues. V was pared by 3 bases and J by 2 bases, with 3 bases of the junction left unmatched. CDR3 loop: CASSARQGAGANVLTF. The CDR3 DNA reads TGTGCCAGCAGCGCAAGACAGGGGGCTGGGGCCAACGTCCTGACTTTC.

The genes are TRBV2 and TRBJ2-7; D is perhaps TRBD1 (5 bases). Germline V gene data show CDR1 as SNHLY and CDR2 as FYNNEI. The V gene lost 1 base and the J gene lost 5 bases, with 15 bases spanning the gap. The CDR3 is made up of 15 amino acids. CDR3 sequence: CASSEGAPGMNEQYF. In DNA form, the CDR3 reads TGTGCCAGCAGTGAAGGCGCGCCAGGGATGAACGAGCAGTACTTC.

V is TRBV6-6 and J is TRBJ1-2; maybe TRBD1 (6 bases). Germline CDR1 is MNHNY and CDR2 is SVGAGI (reference sequence). CDR3 length: 14 residues. V lost 6 bases, J lost 2 bases, and 13 bases lay in between. This CDR3 reads CASSGQIINYGYTF. Here the CDR3 DNA reads TGTGCCAGCAGCGGACAGATAATCAACTATGGCTACACCTTC.

V gene TRBV9 combines with J gene TRBJ2-7; D may be TRBD1 or TRBD2 (5 bases each). Trimming took 5 bases from V and 2 from J, leaving 14 bases between them. From germline, CDR1 is SGDLS and CDR2 YYNGEE. The CDR3 runs to 14 residues. The CDR3 DNA reads TGTGCCAGCAGTTTAACGGTGGGGGCCTACGAGCAGTACTTC. It is translated as CASSLTVGAYEQYF.

The chain combines TRBV5-8 with TRBJ1-6; a possible D gene is TRBD1 (5 bases). CDR1 is SGHTS, CDR2 YDEGEE, per germline. V shed 4 bases and J shed 5 bases, with 13 bases lying between them. The CDR3 is made up of 15 amino acids. CDR3 protein: CASSPPGPNNSPLHF. The CDR3 DNA follows: TGTGCCAGCAGCCCACCGGGACCGAATAATTCACCCCTCCACTTT.

The chain is built from TRBV7-2 and TRBJ1-2, with D hard to call. The CDR3 contains 13 residues. V dropped 3 bases and J dropped 0 bases, with 5 bases sitting between them. The V gene's germline CDR1 is SGHTA and CDR2 FQGNSA. CDR3 bases: TGTGCCAGCAGCTTTAGTGCTAACTATGGCTACACCTTC. Encoded protein: CASSFSANYGYTF.

The chain links TRBV7-9 to TRBJ1-1; D might be TRBD1 (5 bases). The V gene lost 1 base and the J gene lost 3 bases, with 9 bases spanning the gap. Germline lookup yields CDR1 SEHNR and CDR2 FQNEAQ (reference sequence). There are 14 residues in the CDR3. The CDR3, as DNA: TGTGCCAGCAGCTTAGTTGGGGGGGACACTGAAGCTTTCTTT. Residues: CASSLVGGDTEAFF.

This sequence joins TRBV6-6 and TRBJ2-7; D might be TRBD2 (7 bases). From germline, CDR1 is MNHNY and CDR2 SVGAGI (reference sequence). The CDR3 length is 14 residues. Trimming cost V 7 bases and J 6 bases, with 19 bases left between them. This CDR3 reads CASTLGGGVGEQYF. The CDR3 coding sequence is TGTGCCAGCACCCTAGGGGGGGGAGTGGGCGAGCAGTACTTC.

This clone was detected once. The chain carries TRBV3-1 (or the pseudogene TRBV3-2) and TRBJ1-1, with no clear D. Trimming removed 6 bases at V and 0 bases at J, with 8 bases between. This CDR3 has 13 amino acids. Germline loops: CDR1 LGHDT, CDR2 YNNKEL (reference sequence). CDR3 residues: CASSAGLNTEAFF. In nucleotides, the CDR3 is TGTGCCAGCAGTGCGGGTTTGAACACTGAAGCTTTCTTT.

The chain employs TRBV29-1 and TRBJ2-7; either TRBD1 or TRBD2 may supply D (6 bases each). The V gene lost 7 bases and the J gene lost 4 bases, with 11 bases spanning the gap. The CDR3 loop spans 11 amino acids. The germline gives CDR1 SQVTM, CDR2 ANQGSEA. The CDR3, as DNA: TGCAGCGGGGGGGACAAATACGAGCAGTACGTC. It is translated as CSGGDKYEQYV.

This sequence joins TRBV7-2 and TRBJ2-2, with 9 bases lining up with TRBD1. The J segment lost 5 bases and the V segment lost 5 bases, leaving 9 bases of the junction unmatched. Germline CDR1 SGHTA, CDR2 FQGNSA. The CDR3 sequence is 16 residues long. CDR3 nucleotides: TGTGCCAGCAGCCTTAGGACAGGGGTGGATACCGGGGAGCTGTTTTTT. As protein: CASSLRTGVDTGELFF.